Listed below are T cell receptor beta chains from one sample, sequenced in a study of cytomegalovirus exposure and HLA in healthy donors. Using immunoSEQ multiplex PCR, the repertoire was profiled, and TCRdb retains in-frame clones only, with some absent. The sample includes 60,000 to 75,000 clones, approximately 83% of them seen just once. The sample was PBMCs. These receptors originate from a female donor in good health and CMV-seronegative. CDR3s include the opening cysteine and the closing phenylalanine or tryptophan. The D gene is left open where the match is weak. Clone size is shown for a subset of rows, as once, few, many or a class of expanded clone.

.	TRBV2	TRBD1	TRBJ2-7	TGTGCCAGCAGTGCCGACAGGGCTGGAGGCTACGAGCAGTACTTC	CASSADRAGGYEQYF
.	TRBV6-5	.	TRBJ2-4	TGTGCCAGCAGTTACTCGCAGCGGGTCCGAAACATTCAGTACTTC	CASSYSQRVRNIQYF
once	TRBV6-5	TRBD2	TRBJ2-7	TGTGCCAGCAGTTATTATTCTAGCGGGAGCGAGCAGTACTTC	CASSYYSSGSEQYF
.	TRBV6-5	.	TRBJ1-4	TGTGCCAGCAGTGTCAACAGAGAGGATAGGGGAAAACTGTTTTTT	CASSVNREDRGKLFF
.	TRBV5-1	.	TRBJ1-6	TGCGCCAGCAGCTCTAGAGATAATTCACCCCTCCACTTT	CASSSRDNSPLHF
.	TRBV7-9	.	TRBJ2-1	TGTGCCAGCAGCTTGGGCGGGGGCCCGTACAATGAGCAGTTCTTC	CASSLGGGPYNEQFF
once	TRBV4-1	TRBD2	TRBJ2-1	TGCGCCAGCAGCCAAGGTGGGACTAGCGGGGGGTCCCGGATCTTC	CASSQGGTSGGSRIF
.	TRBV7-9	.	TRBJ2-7	TGTTCCAGCAGCACTAACTCCTACGAGCAGTACTTC	CSSSTNSYEQYF
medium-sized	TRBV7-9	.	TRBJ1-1	TGTGCCAGCAGCCCCGGGGGGGGCCTGAACACTGAAGCTTTCTTT	CASSPGGGLNTEAFF
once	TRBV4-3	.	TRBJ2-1	TGCGCCAGCAGCCAAGACCGAAGCCACAATGAGCAGTTCTTC	CASSQDRSHNEQFF
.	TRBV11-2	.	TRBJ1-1	TGTGCCAGCAGGATAACAGTTATGAACACTGAGGCTTTCTTT	CASRITVMNTEAFF
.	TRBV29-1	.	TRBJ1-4	TGCAGCGTTAGTACAGGGACAACTAATGAAAAACTGTTTTTT	CSVSTGTTNEKLFF
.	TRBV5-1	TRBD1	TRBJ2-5	TGCGCCAGCAGCGCCCGACAGGGAAAGTCGGAGACCCAGTACTTC	CASSARQGKSETQYF
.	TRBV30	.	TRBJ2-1	TGTGCCTGGGGGGACTTTGGGACCCTCTCCTACAATGAGCAGTTCTTC	CAWGDFGTLSYNEQFF
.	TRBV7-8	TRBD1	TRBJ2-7	TGTGCCAGCAGCTCGGACAGGAGCTACGAGCAGTACTTC	CASSSDRSYEQYF
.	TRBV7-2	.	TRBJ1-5	TGTGCCAGCAGCTTAGTGGGGGGGGGCACTAACGGCAATCAGCCCCAGCATTTT	CASSLVGGGTNGNQPQHF
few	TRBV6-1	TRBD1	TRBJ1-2	TGTGCCAGCAGTACAGGGGGAGGAGGCTATGGCTACACCTTC	CASSTGGGGYGYTF
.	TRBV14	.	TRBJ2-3	TGTGCCAGCAGCAGTCTCGCGAGGGGGGGGATCGCAGATACGCAGTATTTT	CASSSLARGGIADTQYF
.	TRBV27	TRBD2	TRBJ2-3	TGTGCCAGTATACGAGCGGGAGGGCGGACAGATACGCAGTATTTT	CASIRAGGRTDTQYF
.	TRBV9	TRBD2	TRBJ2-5	TGTGCCAGCAGCGTATCCGGGGGGGCAGGGGAGACCCAGTACTTC	CASSVSGGAGETQYF
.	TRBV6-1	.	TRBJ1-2	TGTGCCAGCAGTGAGGGTTGGGGACAAAACTATGGCTACACCTTC	CASSEGWGQNYGYTF
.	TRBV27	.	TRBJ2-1	TGTGCCAGCAGTCGTAAGCGACAGTCTATCAATGAGCAGTTCTTC	CASSRKRQSINEQFF
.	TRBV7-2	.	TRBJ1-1	TGTGCCAGCAGCTTAGCGGCGGGGCTGAACACTGAAGCTTTCTTT	CASSLAAGLNTEAFF
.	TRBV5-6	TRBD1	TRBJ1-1	TGTGCCAGCAGCTTGGACAGGGGGGGCCCGAACACTGAAGCTTTCTTT	CASSLDRGGPNTEAFF
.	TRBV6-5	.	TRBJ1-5	TGTGCCAGCAGGTTTACAGGGACTAGCAATCAGCCCCAGCATTTT	CASRFTGTSNQPQHF
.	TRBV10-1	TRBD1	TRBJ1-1	TGCGCCAGCAGGGGACAGCCCAACACTGAAGCTTTCTTT	CASRGQPNTEAFF
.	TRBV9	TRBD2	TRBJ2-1	TGTGCCAGCAGCGTAGTAAGCGGGAGATGGCATGAGCAGTTCTTC	CASSVVSGRWHEQFF
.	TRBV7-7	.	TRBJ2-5	TGTGCTAGCAGCTTGGCAGGGGACCAAGAGACCCAGTACTTC	CASSLAGDQETQYF
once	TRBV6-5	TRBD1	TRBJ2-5	TGTGCCTCGCAGGGTGGGACAGCCCAAGAGACCCAGTACTTC	CASQGGTAQETQYF
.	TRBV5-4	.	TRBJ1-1	TGTGCCAGCAGCACGGTTGGCACTGAAGCTTTCTTT	CASSTVGTEAFF
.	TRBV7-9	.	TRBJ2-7	TGTGCCAGCAGCTTAGCCACAGCCGGGATGGGTCCCTACGAGCAGTACTTC	CASSLATAGMGPYEQYF
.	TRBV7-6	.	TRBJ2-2	TGTGCCAGCAGCAGGGACACCAACACCGGGGAGCTGTTTTTT	CASSRDTNTGELFF
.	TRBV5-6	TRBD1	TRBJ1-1	TGTGCCAGCAGCGGACTGGGGACAGGGACCCCTGAAGCTTTCTTT	CASSGLGTGTPEAFF
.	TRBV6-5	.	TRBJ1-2	TGTGCCAGCAGTTCCCGACGGACTACTAACTATGGCTACACCTTC	CASSSRRTTNYGYTF
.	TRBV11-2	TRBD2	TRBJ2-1	TGTGCCAGCAGCCATCCTGTGAGGCGGGGGGGCCCTTCCTACAATGAGCAGTTCTTC	CASSHPVRRGGPSYNEQFF
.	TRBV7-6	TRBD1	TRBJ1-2	TGTGCCAGCAGCTTAGGAAACAGGGGGTCCACCTATGGCTACACCTTC	CASSLGNRGSTYGYTF
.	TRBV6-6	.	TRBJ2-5	TGTGCCAGCAGGGCCGGGACTCAGGAGACCCAGTACTTC	CASRAGTQETQYF
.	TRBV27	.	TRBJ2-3	TGTGCCAGCAGTTTGCAGGGTACGCAGTATTTT	CASSLQGTQYF